This TCR beta chain was recorded in a study of T cell responses to AZD1222 COVID-19 vaccine. The study, taken as a whole, reports: Baseline testing showed seropositivity in only six or seven AZD1222 recipients. An increase in Spike-specific TCR breadth and depth was observed after two AZD1222 doses.

It was second doses at about 4 or about 12 weeks that were pooled. Notes on this clone: What it binds is not known.

This CDR3 contains 19 residues. The germline V gene encodes CDR1 MNHEY and CDR2 SVGEGT. V lost 0 bases to trimming and J lost 2 bases; unmatched junction nucleotides: 5. The table came from immunoSEQ multiplex PCR; TCRdb's copy has only in-frame clones and leaves some out. The table has about 110,000 clones, about nine tenths seen once. The source was peripheral blood, collected 28 days after the second AZD1222 dose. The clonotype originates from an adult who received the AZD1222 COVID-19 vaccine. This rearrangement joins TRBV6-2 or TRBV6-3 to TRBJ2-6; 12 positions match TRBD1. The DNA of the CDR3 is TGTGCCAGCAGTTACTCCTTGGGACAGGGGGCCCCTGGGGCCAACGTCCTGACTTTC. Its protein product is CASSYSLGQGAPGANVLTF.